This T cell receptor (beta chain) stems from a study of blood T cell repertoires in COVID-19. Source study methods: Quantification of nucleated cells was approximated via reference gene primer amplification. Profiled with immunoSEQ multiplex PCR; TCRdb holds only in-frame clones, not every one. Clone size and V and J calls were adopted from that table, with D and trimming inferred from the DNA. The table records tens of thousands of clones, about 91% of them present only once. Germline CDR1 and CDR2: SGHRS and YFSETQ. CDR3 length: 15 residues. The ends lost 4 bases at V and 4 bases at J; junction bases unmatched: 7.

This chain uses TRBV5-1 with TRBJ1-1; 10 bases align to TRBD1. Sequencing was done on a sample of peripheral blood. The origin of this receptor is a woman in her sixties or seventies with acute or convalescent COVID-19. The CDR3 DNA reads as TGCGCCAGCAGCGTCGACAGGGGGCTTGGCACTGAAGCTTTCTTT. It codes for CASSVDRGLGTEAFF.